The rows below give T cell receptor beta chains drawn from one sample of a study of T cell responses to AZD1222 COVID-19 vaccine. Data came from immunoSEQ multiplex PCR; TCRdb stores just in-frame clones and leaves some out. The sample consists of about 120,000 clones, more than 80% of them appearing once. Sequenced material: peripheral blood, taken on day 0 of AZD1222 vaccination. These receptors were taken from an adult in good health. CDR3s include the opening cysteine and the closing phenylalanine or tryptophan. The D gene is left open where the match is weak. A clone size is listed for some rows: how often the clone was seen (once, few, many), or a class if it is expanded.

v_call	clone_size	j_call	d_call	cdr3_aa	cdr3_nt
TRBV9	NA	TRBJ1-1	NA	CASSVGGALTEAFF	TGTGCCAGCAGCGTAGGGGGGGCGTTGACTGAAGCTTTCTTT
TRBV5-1	NA	TRBJ2-3	NA	CASSPAIKPGLSTDTQYF	TGCGCCAGCAGCCCAGCGATAAAACCGGGACTCAGCACAGATACGCAGTATTTT
TRBV5-5	NA	TRBJ2-1	NA	CASSLGQSYNEQFF	TGTGCCAGCAGCTTGGGCCAGTCCTACAATGAGCAGTTCTTC
TRBV9	NA	TRBJ1-4	TRBD1	CASSYTTGQGNEKLFF	TGTGCCAGCAGTTACACTACGGGACAGGGGAATGAAAAACTGTTTTTT
TRBV9	once	TRBJ1-5	TRBD1	CASGDPRTGEHSNQPQHF	TGTGCCAGCGGGGACCCTCGGACAGGAGAACATAGCAATCAGCCCCAGCATTTT
TRBV2	NA	TRBJ2-3	TRBD1	CASSAGQGLTDTQYF	TGTGCCAGCAGTGCGGGACAGGGCCTCACAGATACGCAGTATTTT
TRBV30	NA	TRBJ2-7	NA	CAWTRAGVGYEQYF	TGTGCCTGGACGCGGGCAGGGGTTGGCTACGAGCAGTACTTC
TRBV7-2	NA	TRBJ1-4	NA	CASSLDATNEKLFF	TGTGCCAGCAGCTTAGATGCAACTAATGAAAAACTGTTTTTT
TRBV18	once	TRBJ2-5	NA	CASSPEGETQYF	TGTGCCAGCTCACCAGAAGGAGAGACCCAGTACTTC
TRBV4-2	NA	TRBJ2-1	TRBD2	CASSQGGLAGVNEQFF	TGTGCCAGCAGCCAAGGAGGACTAGCGGGAGTGAATGAGCAGTTCTTC
TRBV11-2	NA	TRBJ2-7	TRBD1	CASSSDRGTTYEQYF	TGTGCCAGCAGCTCGGACAGGGGGACTACCTACGAGCAGTACTTC
TRBV7-6	NA	TRBJ2-1	TRBD2	CASSFGTSGSRNEQFF	TGTGCCAGCAGCTTTGGGACTAGCGGGAGTCGCAATGAGCAGTTCTTC
TRBV11-3	NA	TRBJ2-7	TRBD2	CASSSGGEQYF	TGTGCCAGCAGCTCGGGGGGCGAGCAGTACTTC
TRBV29-1	NA	TRBJ1-2	NA	CSVVGTSFWSYGYTF	TGCAGCGTTGTGGGGACGTCCTTTTGGAGCTATGGCTACACCTTC
TRBV5-4	NA	TRBJ2-7	TRBD2	CASSFERGSGDSYEQYF	TGTGCCAGCAGCTTCGAGCGTGGGAGCGGGGACTCCTACGAGCAGTACTTC
TRBV5-6	NA	TRBJ2-7	NA	CASSLEAGLGYEQYF	TGTGCCAGCAGCTTGGAGGCGGGACTCGGCTACGAGCAGTACTTC
TRBV6-4	few	TRBJ1-1	NA	CASKSGHLNTEAFF	TGTGCCAGCAAGTCGGGACACTTGAACACTGAAGCTTTCTTT
TRBV10-3	NA	TRBJ1-6	TRBD1	CAISGERDRPSPLHF	TGTGCCATCAGTGGCGAACGGGACAGGCCTTCACCCCTCCACTTT
TRBV14	NA	TRBJ2-2	NA	CASSQETSRVKSTGELFF	TGTGCCAGCAGCCAAGAAACTTCCAGGGTAAAATCCACCGGGGAGCTGTTTTTT
TRBV7-8	few	TRBJ1-6	NA	CASSFLSSSNSPLHF	TGTGCCAGCAGCTTTTTATCATCTTCTAATTCACCCCTCCACTTT
TRBV7-3	NA	TRBJ2-1	NA	CASSLAGQHEQFF	TGTGCCAGCAGCTTAGCAGGGCAACATGAGCAGTTCTTC
TRBV7-2	NA	TRBJ2-7	NA	CASSLTQYEQYF	TGTGCCAGCAGCTTAACCCAATACGAGCAGTACTTC
TRBV4-2	NA	TRBJ2-7	TRBD1	CASSRGQELEQYF	TGTGCCAGCAGCCGGGGACAGGAGCTCGAGCAGTACTTC
TRBV7-9	NA	TRBJ2-5	NA	CASSSPDLPGETQYF	TGTGCCAGCAGCTCCCCGGATTTACCCGGGGAGACCCAGTACTTC
TRBV9	NA	TRBJ2-3	TRBD2	CASSVAGTTDTQYF	TGTGCCAGCAGCGTAGCGGGGACTACCGATACGCAGTATTTT
TRBV5-1	NA	TRBJ2-6	NA	CASSSQGSNSGANVLTF	TGCGCCAGCAGCTCCCAGGGTTCCAACTCTGGGGCCAACGTCCTGACTTTC
TRBV3-1/TRBV3-2	NA	TRBJ1-5	NA	CASSQGGGVNQPQHF	TGTGCCAGCAGCCAAGGAGGCGGGGTCAATCAGCCCCAGCATTTT
TRBV12-3/TRBV12-4	NA	TRBJ2-7	NA	CASSSVVEQYF	TGTGCCAGCAGTTCGGTAGTCGAGCAGTACTTC
TRBV6-1	NA	TRBJ1-6	NA	CASSGANSPLHF	TGTGCCAGCAGTGGAGCTAATTCACCCCTCCACTTT
TRBV11-2	NA	TRBJ1-3	NA	CASSLERVSSGNTIYF	TGTGCCAGCAGCTTAGAGCGGGTGAGCTCTGGAAACACCATATATTTT
TRBV7-8	NA	TRBJ1-1	NA	CASEIKGRSLSMNTEAFF	TGTGCCAGCGAAATCAAGGGACGGAGTCTAAGCATGAACACTGAAGCTTTCTTT
TRBV29-1	NA	TRBJ2-1	TRBD2	CSVVAGGLSSYNEQFF	TGCAGCGTTGTAGCGGGAGGCCTCTCTTCCTACAATGAGCAGTTCTTC
TRBV18	NA	TRBJ1-2	NA	CASSPSGYSDGYTF	TGTGCCAGCTCACCATCAGGGTACTCGGATGGCTACACCTTC
TRBV15	NA	TRBJ1-2	NA	CATSGRKQESGYTF	TGTGCCACCAGCGGGCGGAAACAGGAATCCGGCTACACCTTC
TRBV5-5	NA	TRBJ1-1	NA	CASSLVQGRRDTEAFF	TGTGCCAGCAGCTTGGTGCAGGGTAGGCGGGACACTGAAGCTTTCTTT
TRBV19	NA	TRBJ1-1	NA	CASSIGGWNTEAFF	TGTGCCAGTAGTATCGGGGGGTGGAACACTGAAGCTTTCTTT
TRBV21-1	NA	TRBJ2-7	NA	CASSKSQRSEQYF	TGTGCCAGCAGCAAATCACAAAGGTCGGAGCAGTACTTC
TRBV5-8	NA	TRBJ2-1	NA	CASSPDLIGLTYNEQFF	TGTGCCAGCAGCCCCGACCTGATAGGGCTCACCTACAATGAGCAGTTCTTC
TRBV27	NA	TRBJ1-5	TRBD1	CASGHRGRDQPQHF	TGTGCCAGCGGTCACAGGGGCAGAGATCAGCCCCAGCATTTT
TRBV7-8	NA	TRBJ1-1	NA	CASSLARKNTEAFF	TGTGCCAGCAGCTTAGCAAGGAAGAACACTGAAGCTTTCTTT
TRBV9	NA	TRBJ2-3	TRBD2	CASSVGLYTDTQYF	TGTGCCAGCAGCGTGGGACTATACACAGATACGCAGTATTTT
TRBV30	NA	TRBJ2-2	NA	CAWRRRGELFF	TGTGCCTGGAGACGAAGAGGGGAGCTGTTTTTT
TRBV4-1	NA	TRBJ2-7	NA	CASSQGFEQGLYEQYF	TGCGCCAGCAGCCAAGGTTTTGAACAGGGCCTCTACGAGCAGTACTTC
TRBV27	NA	TRBJ2-2	TRBD2	CASTSTSRTNTGELFF	TGTGCCAGCACGTCGACTAGCCGAACGAACACCGGGGAGCTGTTTTTT
TRBV19	NA	TRBJ1-6	NA	CASSIEQGSHNSPLHF	TGTGCCAGTAGTATAGAGCAGGGGTCGCATAATTCACCCCTCCACTTT
TRBV2	NA	TRBJ1-5	NA	CASSEGHQPNQPQHF	TGTGCCAGCAGTGAGGGACACCAGCCTAATCAGCCCCAGCATTTT
TRBV7-9	NA	TRBJ1-2	NA	CASSRDGRSYGYTF	TGTGCCAGCAGCCGGGACGGGAGGTCCTATGGCTACACCTTC
TRBV24-1	NA	TRBJ1-2	NA	CATSDKRGYTF	TGTGCCACCAGTGATAAAAGGGGCTACACCTTC
TRBV10-3	NA	TRBJ2-6	NA	CAISAAGVSSGANVLTF	TGTGCCATCAGTGCAGCAGGGGTATCCTCTGGGGCCAACGTCCTGACTTTC
TRBV12-3/TRBV12-4	NA	TRBJ1-3	NA	CASSGQAGNTIYF	TGTGCCAGCAGTGGGCAGGCTGGAAACACCATATATTTT
TRBV5-4	NA	TRBJ2-2	NA	CASSTQTEVAGELFF	TGTGCCAGCAGCACCCAGACGGAGGTGGCGGGGGAGCTGTTTTTT
TRBV7-9	NA	TRBJ2-2	TRBD1	CASSSHGTAEDTGELFF	TGTGCCAGCAGCTCCCACGGGACAGCCGAAGATACCGGGGAGCTGTTTTTT
TRBV13	NA	TRBJ2-7	NA	CASSLGQLRWGGNEQYF	TGTGCCAGCAGCTTAGGTCAGCTACGTTGGGGGGGCAACGAGCAGTACTTC
TRBV7-9	NA	TRBJ1-2	NA	CASSLGRGSRYTF	TGTGCCAGCAGTTTAGGGAGGGGGTCCCGCTACACCTTC
TRBV6-5	NA	TRBJ2-1	NA	CASSHGLEQFF	TGTGCCAGCAGTCATGGTTTGGAGCAGTTCTTC
TRBV5-1	once	TRBJ1-6	TRBD1	CASSPGQGSSPLHF	TGCGCCAGCAGCCCTGGACAGGGTAGTTCACCCCTCCACTTT
TRBV18	NA	TRBJ1-1	TRBD1	CASSPPGQGGDTEAFF	TGTGCCAGCTCACCACCCGGACAGGGTGGGGACACTGAAGCTTTCTTT
TRBV12-5	NA	TRBJ1-2	NA	CASGLPLDGYTF	TGTGCTAGTGGTTTGCCGTTGGATGGCTACACCTTC
TRBV19	NA	TRBJ2-1	NA	CASSQQGWRNEQFF	TGTGCCAGTAGTCAACAGGGTTGGCGCAATGAGCAGTTCTTC
TRBV9	NA	TRBJ1-3	NA	CASSVGATGNTIYF	TGTGCCAGCAGCGTAGGGGCGACTGGAAACACCATATATTTT